What follows are 26 T cell receptor beta chains derived from one specimen sequenced in a study of blood T cell repertoires in COVID-19. The table came from immunoSEQ multiplex PCR; TCRdb's copy has only in-frame clones and leaves some out. Of fewer than 350,000 clones listed, less than 85% were seen once; the top ten hold 1.9%. Source material: PBMCs or T cells enriched from blood (not recorded which). These receptor sequences come from a woman in her 30s who had been exposed to COVID-19.

The CDR3 bases are TGTGCCAGCACTACCGGGGGGCAGGAGGCCTATGGCTACACCTTC. Translation: CASTTGGQEAYGYTF. The chain carries TRBV27 and TRBJ1-2; D possibly corresponds to TRBD1 (6 bases). Per the germline V gene, CDR1 is MNHEY and CDR2 is SMNVEV (reference sequence). V lost 7 bases and J lost 4, with 19 bases in between. CDR3 length equals 15 residues.

The sample holds a few counts of this clone. The chain couples TRBV19 to TRBJ2-7, with 8 bases that match TRBD1. The J segment lost 2 bases and the V segment lost 4 bases, leaving 4 bases of the junction unmatched. The germline gives CDR1 LNHDA, CDR2 SQIVND (reference sequence). The CDR3 has 14 residues. The CDR3 is CASSTGQVTYEQYF. The CDR3 bases are TGTGCCAGTAGTACGGGACAGGTGACCTACGAGCAGTACTTC.

The J gene is TRBJ2-2, the V gene TRBV7-8, with a tentative D call TRBD2 (5 bases). The CDR3 covers 13 residues. The V end lost 4 bases, the J end lost 6 bases, and 9 bases lay between the germline ends. Germline CDR1 SGHVS, CDR2 FQNEAQ. CDR3 loop: CASSSQRAGELFF. DNA for the CDR3: TGTGCCAGCAGCTCGCAGAGGGCCGGGGAGCTGTTTTTT.

The chain employs TRBV7-2 and TRBJ1-2, with 9 bases matching TRBD1. V dropped 1 base and J dropped 3; count of bases not matched to a gene: 0. The CDR3 is made up of 14 amino acids. CDR1 and CDR2 (germline): SGHTA, FQGNSA. DNA of the CDR3: TGTGCCAGCAGCTTAGGACAGGGGGACTATGGCTACACCTTC. Amino acid sequence: CASSLGQGDYGYTF.

The rearrangement joins TRBV19 to TRBJ2-7, with D tentatively TRBD2 (5 bases). Germline-derived CDR1 and CDR2 are LNHDA and SQIVND (reference sequence). V was pared by 6 bases and J by 7 bases, with 13 bases between. The CDR3 is made up of 12 amino acids. CDR3 DNA sequence: TGTGCCAGTAGCGCGGGTCGCAGAGAGCAGTACTTC. This translates into CASSAGRREQYF.

The CDR3 sequence is CASSLGPWTGQYF. In nucleotides, the CDR3 is TGTGCCAGCAGTTTAGGACCATGGACAGGGCAGTACTTC. The rearrangement joins TRBV28 to TRBJ2-7; 7 nucleotides agree with TRBD1. The CDR3 has 13 residues. The junction had 7 bases not matched to a gene; V was cut back by 2 bases and J by 9 bases. CDR1 is MDHEN and CDR2 is SYDVKM in the germline V gene.

The chain is built from TRBV10-1 and TRBJ1-4, with unresolved D. V was trimmed by 1 base and J by 8 bases, leaving 14 bases between them. The germline CDR1 and CDR2 sequences are WNHNN and SYGVQD (reference sequence). The CDR3 is 15 residues long. CDR3 in DNA: TGCGCCAGCAGTGAGTTTGCGGGATCCAAAGAAAAACTGTTTTTT. This codes for CASSEFAGSKEKLFF.

V is TRBV28 and J is TRBJ1-2; the match to TRBD1 covers 7 bases. CDR3 length equals 14 residues. J lost 4 bases, V lost 6 bases, and 8 bases had no gene match. Germline V gives CDR1 MDHEN, CDR2 SYDVKM. Here the CDR3 DNA reads TGTGCCAGCAGCGTCCAGGGGGGCGGCTATGGCTACACCTTC. Amino acids: CASSVQGGGYGYTF.

This clone was seen a handful of times. V usage is TRBV9 and J usage is TRBJ2-1; 10 positions agree with TRBD2. With V trimmed by 4 bases and J by 0 bases, 16 bases remained unmatched. The CDR3 runs 20 residues. The germline V gene encodes CDR1 SGDLS and CDR2 YYNGEE. Written as DNA, the CDR3 is TGTGCCAGCAGCCTTACGAATAGAGCGGGAGGGAGGAGCTCCTACAATGAGCAGTTCTTC. Residues: CASSLTNRAGGRSSYNEQFF.

The chain uses TRBV5-1 and TRBJ2-7, with TRBD2 matching 12 bases. Germline V gene sequence: CDR1 SGHRS, CDR2 YFSETQ. The CDR3 sequence is 15 residues long. V trimming: 3 bases; J trimming: 7 bases; junction bases outside the gene matches: 8. CDR3 protein: CASSSRLAGGTEQYF. CDR3 in DNA: TGCGCCAGCAGCTCCAGGCTAGCGGGAGGGACAGAGCAGTACTTC.

A word on this clone: The junction departs from the called germline gene at one end, perhaps through a read error. This sequence joins TRBV7-9 and TRBJ1-4; 7 bases map to TRBD1. This CDR3 is 13 amino acids long. Germline V gene data show CDR1 as SEHNR and CDR2 as FQNEAQ (reference sequence). The CDR3 nucleotides are TGTGCCAGCAGCCTGACAGGGTTCGAAAAGCTGTTTTTT. The encoded protein is CASSLTGFEKLFF.

This clone appeared once. Sequence at one end of the junction differs from germline and may be a read error. The V and J genes are TRBV7-7 and TRBJ1-3, with TRBD1 matching over 9 bases. Looked up from germline, CDR1 is SSHAT and CDR2 is FNYEAQ (reference sequence). This CDR3 spans 15 amino acids. CDR3 loop: CASSPGQGGGNTIYF. Here the CDR3 DNA reads TGTGCTAGCAGCCCGGGACAGGGAGGAGGAAACACCATATATTTT.

This chain uses TRBV3-1 (or the pseudogene TRBV3-2) with TRBJ1-3; possible D gene TRBD1, 5 bases. The germline V and J ends were trimmed by 6 bases and 0 bases, with 9 bases remaining between them. This CDR3 is 14 amino acids long. Looked up from germline, CDR1 is LGHDT and CDR2 is YNNKEL (reference sequence). CDR3 in amino acids: CASRKGPSGNTIYF. The CDR3 DNA follows: TGTGCCAGCAGGAAGGGGCCCTCTGGAAACACCATATATTTT.

The count of this clone is one. This chain links TRBV4-3 with TRBJ2-5, with 10 positions matching TRBD1. Germline assignment: CDR1 LGHNA and CDR2 YSLEER. Germline trimming cut 3 bases from V and 2 bases from J; bases unmatched to any gene: 3. The CDR3 contains 15 residues. The CDR3: CASSQTGGTQETQYF. The CDR3 bases are TGCGCCAGCAGCCAGACAGGGGGCACTCAAGAGACCCAGTACTTC.

This rearrangement joins TRBV5-4 to TRBJ2-7; 11 bases align to TRBD1. In germline, CDR1 is SGHNT, CDR2 YYREEE (reference sequence). The CDR3 spans 15 residues. Losses at the gene ends were 2 bases for V and 3 bases for J; bases not matched to a gene: 4. Written as DNA, the CDR3 is TGTGCCAGCAGCTTTGGACAGGGGGCTGGCTACGAGCAGTACTTC. It is translated as CASSFGQGAGYEQYF.

This chain links TRBV19 with TRBJ2-1; a possible D gene is TRBD2 (5 bases). With 2 bases removed from V and 5 bases from J, the gap between germline ends came to 19 bases. CDR1 and CDR2 from the germline V gene are LNHDA and SQIVND (reference sequence). The CDR3 loop spans 17 amino acids. The CDR3 reads CASSIILGSGSNNEQFF. The CDR3 nucleotides are TGTGCCAGTAGTATAATTTTGGGGAGCGGATCGAACAATGAGCAGTTCTTC.

The chain is built from TRBV19 and TRBJ2-2, with 14 bases lining up with TRBD2. CDR1 and CDR2 from the germline V gene are LNHDA and SQIVND (reference sequence). J was trimmed by 5 bases and V by 10 bases; bases with no gene match: 9. This CDR3 contains 16 residues. The CDR3 region has the DNA TGTGCCACCCGGACTAGCGGGGGGATATTGACCGGGGAGCTGTTTTTT. It translates to CATRTSGGILTGELFF. The variable domain in full, completed from reference TRBV19 and TRBJ2-2, reads DGGITQSPKYLFRKEGQNVTLSCEQNLNHDAMYWYRQDPGQGLRLIYYSQIVNDFQKGDIAEGYSVSREKKESFPLTVTSAQKNPTAFYLCATRTSGGILTGELFFGEGSRLTVL.

This clone has only one observation. The J gene is TRBJ2-1, the V gene TRBV30; possible D gene TRBD2, 5 bases. Germline lookup yields CDR1 GTSNPN and CDR2 SVGIG (reference sequence). The CDR3 is made up of 11 amino acids. CDR3 amino acids: CAAREGYEQFF. CDR3 sequence (DNA): TGTGCTGCGAGGGAAGGGTATGAGCAGTTCTTC.

The chain couples TRBV7-8 to TRBJ2-7; no clear D. Per the germline V gene, CDR1 is SGHVS and CDR2 is FQNEAQ. The CDR3 length is 13 residues. V lost 4 bases and J lost 5, with 12 bases in between. Written as DNA, the CDR3 is TGTGCCAGCAGCTCCTTAGAGGTCAACGAGCAGTACTTC. It specifies CASSSLEVNEQYF.

This chain links TRBV3-1 (or the pseudogene TRBV3-2) with TRBJ2-7, with 7 positions matching TRBD1. The length of the CDR3 is 14 residues. The J segment lost 6 bases and the V segment lost 2 bases, leaving 7 bases of the junction unmatched. Germline CDR1 LGHDT, CDR2 YNNKEL (reference sequence). The CDR3 reads CASSQIRGPGEQYF. CDR3 nucleotide sequence: TGTGCCAGCAGCCAAATAAGGGGGCCGGGCGAGCAGTACTTC.

This chain links TRBV2 with TRBJ1-3; D is ambiguous. Germline V gene data show CDR1 as SNHLY and CDR2 as FYNNEI. Trimming removed 6 bases from V and 0 bases from J, with 12 bases in between. CDR3 length: 15 residues. CDR3 in amino acids: CASSLRSNSGNTIYF. The CDR3 DNA sequence: TGTGCCAGCAGCCTAAGAAGCAACTCTGGAAACACCATATATTTT.

The genes are TRBV9 and TRBJ2-3, with 7 nucleotides matching TRBD2. This CDR3 has 15 amino acids. Germline V CDR1 and CDR2: SGDLS, YYNGEE. V lost 1 base to trimming and J lost 2 bases; unmatched junction nucleotides: 4. CDR3 loop: CASSVSSGNTDTQYF. DNA for the CDR3: TGTGCCAGCAGCGTATCCAGCGGGAACACAGATACGCAGTATTTT.

V and J are TRBV3-1 (or the pseudogene TRBV3-2) and TRBJ1-1, with 11 bases aligning to TRBD1. From germline, CDR1 is LGHDT and CDR2 YNNKEL (reference sequence). The CDR3 is 13 residues long. Trimming cost V 3 bases and J 10 bases; bases outside gene matches: 4. CDR3 region: CASSQADRGPAFF. CDR3 sequence (DNA): TGTGCCAGCAGCCAGGCGGACAGGGGGCCAGCTTTCTTT.

This chain uses TRBV14 with TRBJ2-7; D unclear. The V gene's germline CDR1 is SGHDN and CDR2 FVKESK. The length of the CDR3 is 13 residues. The ends were cut back, 6 bases at V and 7 bases at J, with 16 bases in the middle. CDR3 protein: CASSPRVGREQYF. CDR3 bases: TGTGCCAGCAGTCCAAGAGTGGGCCGAGAGCAGTACTTC.

Written as DNA, the CDR3 is TGTGCCAGCAGCCAAGAAGAATCGGTGCGGAGAACCACTGAAGCTTTCTTT. It specifies CASSQEESVRRTTEAFF. The gene calls are TRBV4-2 and TRBJ1-1; D remains unclear. Trimming took 0 bases from V and 4 from J, leaving 18 bases between them. The germline gives CDR1 LGHNA, CDR2 YNFKEQ. CDR3 length equals 17 residues.

The chain has TRBV5-5 and TRBJ2-1; 10 bases map to TRBD2. This CDR3 is built from 15 residues. Germline lookup yields CDR1 SGHKS and CDR2 YYEKEE (reference sequence). V trimming: 4 bases; J trimming: 10 bases; junction bases outside the gene matches: 11. In DNA form, the CDR3 reads TGTGCCAGCAGCCCCAGAGGAGGACTAGCGGAAGAGCAGTTCTTC. As protein: CASSPRGGLAEEQFF.